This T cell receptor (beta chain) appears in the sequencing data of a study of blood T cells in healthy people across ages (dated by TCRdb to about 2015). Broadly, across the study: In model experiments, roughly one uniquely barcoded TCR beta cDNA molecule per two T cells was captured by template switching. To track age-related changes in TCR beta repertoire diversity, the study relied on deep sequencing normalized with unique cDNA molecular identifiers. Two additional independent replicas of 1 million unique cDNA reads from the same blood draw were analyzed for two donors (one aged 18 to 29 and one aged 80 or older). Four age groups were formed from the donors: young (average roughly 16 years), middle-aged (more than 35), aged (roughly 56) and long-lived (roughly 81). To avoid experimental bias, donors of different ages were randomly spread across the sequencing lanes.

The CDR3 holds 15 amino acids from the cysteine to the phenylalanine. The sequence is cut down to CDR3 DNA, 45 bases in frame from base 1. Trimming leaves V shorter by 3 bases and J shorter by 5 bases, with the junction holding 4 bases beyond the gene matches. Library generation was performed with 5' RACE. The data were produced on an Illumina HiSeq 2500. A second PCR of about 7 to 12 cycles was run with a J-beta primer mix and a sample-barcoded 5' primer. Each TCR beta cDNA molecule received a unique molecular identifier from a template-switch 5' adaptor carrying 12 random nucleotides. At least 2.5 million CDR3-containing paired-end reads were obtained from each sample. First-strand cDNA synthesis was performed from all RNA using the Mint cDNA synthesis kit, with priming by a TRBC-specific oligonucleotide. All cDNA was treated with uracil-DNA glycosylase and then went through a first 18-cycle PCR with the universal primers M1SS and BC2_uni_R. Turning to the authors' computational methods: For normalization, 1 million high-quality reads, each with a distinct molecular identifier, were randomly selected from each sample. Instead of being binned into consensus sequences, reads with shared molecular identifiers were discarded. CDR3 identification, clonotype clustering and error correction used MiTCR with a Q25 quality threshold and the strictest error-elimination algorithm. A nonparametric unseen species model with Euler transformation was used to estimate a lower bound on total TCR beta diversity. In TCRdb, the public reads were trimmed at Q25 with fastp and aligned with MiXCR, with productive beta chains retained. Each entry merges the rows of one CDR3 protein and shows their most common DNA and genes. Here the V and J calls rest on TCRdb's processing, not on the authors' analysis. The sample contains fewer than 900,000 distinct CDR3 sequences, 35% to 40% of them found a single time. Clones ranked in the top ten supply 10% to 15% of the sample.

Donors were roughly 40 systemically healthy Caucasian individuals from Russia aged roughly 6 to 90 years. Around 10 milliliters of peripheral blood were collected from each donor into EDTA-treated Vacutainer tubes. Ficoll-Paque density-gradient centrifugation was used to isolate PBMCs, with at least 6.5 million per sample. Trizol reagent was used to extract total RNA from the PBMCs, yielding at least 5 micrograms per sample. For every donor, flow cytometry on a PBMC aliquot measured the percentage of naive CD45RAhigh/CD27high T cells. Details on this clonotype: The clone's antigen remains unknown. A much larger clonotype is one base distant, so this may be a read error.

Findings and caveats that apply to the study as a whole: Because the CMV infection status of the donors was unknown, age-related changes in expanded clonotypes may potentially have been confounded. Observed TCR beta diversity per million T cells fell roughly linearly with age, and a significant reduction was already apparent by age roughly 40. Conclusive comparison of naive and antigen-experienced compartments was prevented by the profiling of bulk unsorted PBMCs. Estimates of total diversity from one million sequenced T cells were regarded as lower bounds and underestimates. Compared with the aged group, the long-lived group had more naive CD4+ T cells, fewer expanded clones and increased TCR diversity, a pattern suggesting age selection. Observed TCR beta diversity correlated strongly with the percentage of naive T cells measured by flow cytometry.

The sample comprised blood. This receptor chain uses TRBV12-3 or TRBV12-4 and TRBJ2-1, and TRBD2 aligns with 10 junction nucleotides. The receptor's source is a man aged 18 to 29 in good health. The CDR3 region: CASSFIAGGDNEQFF. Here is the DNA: TGTGCCAGCAGTTTTATAGCGGGGGGCGACAATGAGCAGTTCTTC.